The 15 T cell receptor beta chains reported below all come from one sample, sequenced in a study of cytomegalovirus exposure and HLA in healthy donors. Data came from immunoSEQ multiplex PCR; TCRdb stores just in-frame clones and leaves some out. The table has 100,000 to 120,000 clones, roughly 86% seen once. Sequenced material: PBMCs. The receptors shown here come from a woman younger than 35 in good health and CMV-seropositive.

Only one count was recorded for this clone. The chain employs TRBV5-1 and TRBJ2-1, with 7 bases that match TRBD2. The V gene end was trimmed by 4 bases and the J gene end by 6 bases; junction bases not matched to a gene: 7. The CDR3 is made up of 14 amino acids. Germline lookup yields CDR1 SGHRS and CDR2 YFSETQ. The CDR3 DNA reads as TGCGCCAGCAGCAGGAGCCTAGCGGCCAATGAGCAGTTCTTC. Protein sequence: CASSRSLAANEQFF.

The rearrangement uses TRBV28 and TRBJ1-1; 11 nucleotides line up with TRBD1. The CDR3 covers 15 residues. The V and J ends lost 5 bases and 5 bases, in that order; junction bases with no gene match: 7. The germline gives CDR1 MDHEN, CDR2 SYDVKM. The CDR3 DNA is TGTGCCAGCAGTCCAGGACAGGGGGCTGGGACTGAAGCTTTCTTT. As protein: CASSPGQGAGTEAFF. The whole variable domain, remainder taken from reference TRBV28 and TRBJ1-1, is DVKVTQSSRYLVKRTGEKVFLECVQDMDHENMFWYRQDPGLGLRLIYFSYDVKMKEKGDIPEGYSVSREKKERFSLILESASTNQTSMYLCASSPGQGAGTEAFFGQGTRLTVV.

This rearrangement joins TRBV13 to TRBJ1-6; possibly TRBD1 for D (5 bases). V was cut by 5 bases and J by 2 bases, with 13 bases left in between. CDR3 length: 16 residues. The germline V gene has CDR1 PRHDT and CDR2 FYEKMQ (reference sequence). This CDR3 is CASSLRRGAYNSPLHF. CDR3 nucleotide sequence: TGTGCCAGCAGCCTGCGGAGGGGTGCCTATAATTCACCCCTCCACTTT.

CDR3 amino acids: CASSPDSRETQYF. The CDR3 region has the DNA TGTGCCAGTAGTCCGGACAGCCGAGAGACCCAGTACTTC. The V gene is TRBV19, the J gene TRBJ2-5; perhaps TRBD1 as D (6 bases). This CDR3 region has 13 residues. With 5 bases removed from V and 4 bases from J, the gap between germline ends came to 11 bases. Germline CDR1 reads LNHDA; CDR2 reads SQIVND (reference sequence).

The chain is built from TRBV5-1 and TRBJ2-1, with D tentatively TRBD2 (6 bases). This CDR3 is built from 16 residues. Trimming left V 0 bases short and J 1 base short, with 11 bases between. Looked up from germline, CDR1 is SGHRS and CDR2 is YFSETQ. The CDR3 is CASSLDGGRSYNEQFF. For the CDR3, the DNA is TGCGCCAGCAGCTTGGACGGGGGTCGTTCCTACAATGAGCAGTTCTTC.

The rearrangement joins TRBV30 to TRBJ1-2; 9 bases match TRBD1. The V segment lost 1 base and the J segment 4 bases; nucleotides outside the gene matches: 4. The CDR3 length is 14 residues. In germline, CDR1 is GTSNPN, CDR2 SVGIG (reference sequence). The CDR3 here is CAWSGTGALYGYTF. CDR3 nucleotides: TGTGCCTGGAGTGGGACAGGGGCTCTCTATGGCTACACCTTC.

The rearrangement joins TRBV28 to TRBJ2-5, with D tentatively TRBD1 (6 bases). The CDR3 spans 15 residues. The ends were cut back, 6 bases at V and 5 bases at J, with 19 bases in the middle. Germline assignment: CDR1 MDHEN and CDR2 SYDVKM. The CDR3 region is CASSNLDRLDETQYF. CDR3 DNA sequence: TGTGCCAGCAGCAATCTTGACAGGTTAGACGAGACCCAGTACTTC.

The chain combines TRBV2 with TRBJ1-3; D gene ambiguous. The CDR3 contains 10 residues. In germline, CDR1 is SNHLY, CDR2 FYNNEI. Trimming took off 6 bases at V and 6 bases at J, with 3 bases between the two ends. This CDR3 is CASSQNTIYF. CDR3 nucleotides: TGTGCCAGCAGCCAAAACACCATATATTTT.

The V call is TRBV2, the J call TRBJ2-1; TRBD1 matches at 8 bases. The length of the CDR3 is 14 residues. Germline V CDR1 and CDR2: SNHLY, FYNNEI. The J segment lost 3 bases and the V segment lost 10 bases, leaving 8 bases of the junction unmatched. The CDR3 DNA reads TGTGCCACCACCCGGGACAGGAGCTACAATGAGCAGTTCTTC. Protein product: CATTRDRSYNEQFF.

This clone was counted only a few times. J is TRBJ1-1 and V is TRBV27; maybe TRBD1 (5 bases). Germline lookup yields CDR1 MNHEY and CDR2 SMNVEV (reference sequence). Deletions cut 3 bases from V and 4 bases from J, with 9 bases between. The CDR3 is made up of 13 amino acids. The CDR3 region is CASSLGGSTEAFF. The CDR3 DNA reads TGTGCCAGCAGTTTGGGGGGGTCCACTGAAGCTTTCTTT.

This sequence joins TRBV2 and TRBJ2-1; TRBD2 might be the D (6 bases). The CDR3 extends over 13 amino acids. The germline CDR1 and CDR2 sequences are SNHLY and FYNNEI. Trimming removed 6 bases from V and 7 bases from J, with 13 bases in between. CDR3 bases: TGTGCCAGCAGGCGGGGACCCTCAAATGAGCAGTTCTTC. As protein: CASRRGPSNEQFF.

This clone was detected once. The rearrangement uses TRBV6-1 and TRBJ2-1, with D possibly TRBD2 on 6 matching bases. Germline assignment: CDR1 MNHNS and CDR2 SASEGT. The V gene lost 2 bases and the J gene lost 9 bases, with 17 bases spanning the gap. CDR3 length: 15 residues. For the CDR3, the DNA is TGTGCCAGCAGTGAAAAATTCGGACTACTCGGTGAGCAGTTCTTC. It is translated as CASSEKFGLLGEQFF.

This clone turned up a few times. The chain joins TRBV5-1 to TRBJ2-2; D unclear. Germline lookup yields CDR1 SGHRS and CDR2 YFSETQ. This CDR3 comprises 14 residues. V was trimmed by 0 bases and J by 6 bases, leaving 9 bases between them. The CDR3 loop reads CASSLGGTAGELFF. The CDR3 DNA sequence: TGCGCCAGCAGCTTGGGAGGTACCGCCGGGGAGCTGTTTTTT.

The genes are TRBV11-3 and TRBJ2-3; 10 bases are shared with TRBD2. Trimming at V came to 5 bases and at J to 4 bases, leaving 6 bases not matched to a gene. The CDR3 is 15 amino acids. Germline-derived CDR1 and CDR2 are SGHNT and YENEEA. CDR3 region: CASSPSGSAADTQYF. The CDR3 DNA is TGTGCCAGCAGCCCTAGCGGGAGTGCGGCAGATACGCAGTATTTT.

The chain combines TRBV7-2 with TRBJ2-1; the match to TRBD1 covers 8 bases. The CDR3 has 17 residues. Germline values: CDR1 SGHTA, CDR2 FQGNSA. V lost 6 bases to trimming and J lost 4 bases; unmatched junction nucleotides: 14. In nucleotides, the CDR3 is TGTGCCAGCAGTTACATAGGAGGGACAGGTCTATACAATGAGCAGTTCTTC. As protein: CASSYIGGTGLYNEQFF.